The present T cell receptor beta chain was sequenced within a study of blood T cell repertoires in COVID-19. Authors' analysis steps: For nucleated cells, counts were estimated from reference gene primer amplification. Assay: immunoSEQ multiplex PCR; the TCRdb copy retains only in-frame clones and omits some. Clone size and V and J calls were adopted from that table, with D and trimming inferred from the DNA. The sample holds 150,000 to 190,000 clones; 76% are singletons and the top ten take roughly 3.7%. This clone turned up a few times. The CDR3 has 15 amino acids. V trimming: 10 bases; J trimming: 3 bases; junction bases outside the gene matches: 9. Germline V gene sequence: CDR1 LNHDA, CDR2 SQIVND (reference sequence).

This clonotype was obtained from a woman older than 75 with acute or convalescent COVID-19. The chain joins TRBV19 to TRBJ1-6; 7 bases line up with TRBD1. Material: peripheral blood. CDR3 sequence (DNA): TGTGCCACCAAACAAGGGACAGTCTATAATTCACCCCTCCACTTT. This codes for CATKQGTVYNSPLHF.